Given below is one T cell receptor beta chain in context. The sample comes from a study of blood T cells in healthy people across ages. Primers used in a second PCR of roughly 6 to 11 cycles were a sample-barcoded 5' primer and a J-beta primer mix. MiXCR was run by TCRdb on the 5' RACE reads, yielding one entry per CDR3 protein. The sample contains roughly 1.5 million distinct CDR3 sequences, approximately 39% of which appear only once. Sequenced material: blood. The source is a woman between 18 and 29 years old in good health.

The CDR3 bases are TGTGCCATCAGCTCCACAGGCGACTATGGCTACACCTTC. Amino acid sequence: CAISSTGDYGYTF. V usage is TRBV10-3 and J usage is TRBJ1-2; D possibly corresponds to TRBD1 (5 bases). The V gene lost 6 bases and the J gene lost 3 bases, with 11 bases spanning the gap. In germline, CDR1 is ENHRY, CDR2 SYGVKD. This CDR3 comprises 13 residues.